This T cell receptor (beta chain) was retrieved from a study of graft-versus-host responses after intestinal transplantation. CDR3 length: 18 amino acids. Germline CDR1 and CDR2: SGHRS and YFSETQ. The V and J ends lost 4 bases and 4 bases respectively, with 21 bases between them. Repertoires were generated with immunoSEQ multiplex PCR, while TCRdb's copy carries only in-frame clones and drops some. The table lists about 24,000 clones, approximately 40% of them singletons. Sequencing was performed on alloreactive CD4+ T cells from a mixed lymphocyte reaction culture, taken before intestinal transplant. This sample's subset: CFSE-low proliferating T cells sorted from roughly six-day pre-transplant mixed lymphocyte reaction (GvH or HvG direction). The clonotype was recovered from a human patient who received an intestinal transplant. This chain uses TRBV5-1 with TRBJ1-6, with a tentative D call TRBD1 (6 bases). In DNA form, the CDR3 reads TGCGCCAGCAGCCAAACCGGACAGTACCCCCTATATAATTCACCCCTCCACTTT. This encodes CASSQTGQYPLYNSPLHF.